This is a list of T cell receptor beta chains from one sample in a study of shared clonotypes between healthy human individuals. Data came from immunoSEQ multiplex PCR; TCRdb stores just in-frame clones and leaves some out. The sample contains hundreds of thousands of clones, approximately 79% of which appear only once. What was sequenced was memory CD4+ T cells sorted from blood. The receptors here all came from a young woman in good health. Each CDR3 is given with its conserved first and last residue. A D gene is named only where the DNA matches it firmly. Expanded clones get a size class; other rows say once, few or many, or leave the size out.

v_gene: TRBV18
d_gene: .
abundance: .
j_gene: TRBJ2-3
len: 15
CDR3nt: TGTGCCAGCTCACCTTCGTCACAGGACACAGATACGCAGTATTTT
CDR3aa: CASSPSSQDTDTQYF

v_gene: TRBV6-6
d_gene: .
abundance: .
j_gene: TRBJ2-3
len: 15
CDR3nt: TGTGCCACAACTGCGAGGGGGACTGGCACAGATACGCAGTATTTT
CDR3aa: CATTARGTGTDTQYF

v_gene: TRBV7-2
d_gene: .
abundance: .
j_gene: TRBJ1-2
len: 16
CDR3nt: TGTGCCAGCAGCCCCTCGGTAGCTCATAGGGGCTATGGCTACACCTTC
CDR3aa: CASSPSVAHRGYGYTF

v_gene: TRBV30
d_gene: .
abundance: .
j_gene: TRBJ2-5
len: 12
CDR3nt: TGTGCCTGGAGGGCGAACCAAGAGACCCAGTACTTC
CDR3aa: CAWRANQETQYF

v_gene: TRBV27
d_gene: .
abundance: .
j_gene: TRBJ1-1
len: 13
CDR3nt: TGTGCCAGCAGTAATATGATGAACACTGAAGCTTTCTTT
CDR3aa: CASSNMMNTEAFF

v_gene: TRBV6-6
d_gene: .
abundance: .
j_gene: TRBJ1-3
len: 12
CDR3nt: TGTGCCAGCGAGGGAGGCGGAAACACCATATATTTT
CDR3aa: CASEGGGNTIYF

v_gene: TRBV5-1
d_gene: TRBD1
abundance: .
j_gene: TRBJ2-4
len: 14
CDR3nt: TGCGCCAGCAGCTCGGGGACAGAGGTCGACATTCAGTACTTC
CDR3aa: CASSSGTEVDIQYF

v_gene: TRBV6-6
d_gene: TRBD1
abundance: .
j_gene: TRBJ2-4
len: 16
CDR3nt: TGTGCCAGCAGTCAACGGACAGGGTCGGGCAAAAACATTCAGTACTTC
CDR3aa: CASSQRTGSGKNIQYF

v_gene: TRBV27
d_gene: .
abundance: few
j_gene: TRBJ1-1
len: 14
CDR3nt: TGTGCCAGCAGTTTACAAGGACAGCATAGCAAAGCTTTCTTT
CDR3aa: CASSLQGQHSKAFF

v_gene: TRBV25-1
d_gene: .
abundance: .
j_gene: TRBJ2-1
len: 15
CDR3nt: TGTGCCAGCAGTGCCCCGCAGGTCAGTAAGAATGAGCAGTTCTTC
CDR3aa: CASSAPQVSKNEQFF

v_gene: TRBV27
d_gene: TRBD1
abundance: .
j_gene: TRBJ2-7
len: 14
CDR3nt: TGTGCCAGCAGGCGCGGGACAGGGGAGAACGAGCAGTACTTC
CDR3aa: CASRRGTGENEQYF

v_gene: TRBV27
d_gene: .
abundance: once
j_gene: TRBJ2-7
len: 13
CDR3nt: TGTGCCAGCAGTTTATACTCCAGCGGCGAGCAGTACTTC
CDR3aa: CASSLYSSGEQYF

v_gene: TRBV13
d_gene: .
abundance: .
j_gene: TRBJ2-1
len: 18
CDR3nt: TGTGCCAGCAGCTATAGTGGGAGGATGGGAAGCTCCTACAATGAGCAGTTCTTC
CDR3aa: CASSYSGRMGSSYNEQFF

v_gene: TRBV19
d_gene: .
abundance: .
j_gene: TRBJ2-2
len: 16
CDR3nt: TGTGCCAGTAGTTCAGGGGCAGCCCTTGCTGCCGGGGAGCTGTTTTTT
CDR3aa: CASSSGAALAAGELFF

v_gene: TRBV6-6
d_gene: .
abundance: .
j_gene: TRBJ2-1
len: 13
CDR3nt: TGTGCCAGCAGTCCACGCTCCTACAATGAGCAGTTCTTC
CDR3aa: CASSPRSYNEQFF

v_gene: TRBV19
d_gene: .
abundance: .
j_gene: TRBJ1-1
len: 15
CDR3nt: TGTGCCAGTAGTGAAGCAGGGCCCGTGAACACTGAAGCTTTCTTT
CDR3aa: CASSEAGPVNTEAFF

v_gene: TRBV30
d_gene: .
abundance: .
j_gene: TRBJ1-6
len: 15
CDR3nt: TGTGCCTGGAGTGGGGGGCTCTCCTATAATTCACCCCTCCACTTT
CDR3aa: CAWSGGLSYNSPLHF

v_gene: TRBV4-2
d_gene: TRBD2
abundance: few
j_gene: TRBJ2-1
len: 16
CDR3nt: TGTGCCAGCAGCCAGAGTAGCGGGATGACCTACAATGAGCAGTTCTTC
CDR3aa: CASSQSSGMTYNEQFF

v_gene: TRBV7-2
d_gene: .
abundance: .
j_gene: TRBJ2-7
len: 14
CDR3nt: TGTGCCAGCAGCCAAGATGCCCCGACTTTGGAGCAGTACTTC
CDR3aa: CASSQDAPTLEQYF

v_gene: TRBV10-1
d_gene: .
abundance: .
j_gene: TRBJ1-5
len: 16
CDR3nt: TGCGCCAGCAGTGAGGGGTCGGCTATTCGTCATCAGCCCCAGCATTTT
CDR3aa: CASSEGSAIRHQPQHF

v_gene: TRBV6-5
d_gene: .
abundance: .
j_gene: TRBJ1-1
len: 14
CDR3nt: TGTGCCAGCAGCTCCTCCCACATGAACACTGAAGCTTTCTTT
CDR3aa: CASSSSHMNTEAFF

v_gene: TRBV18
d_gene: .
abundance: .
j_gene: TRBJ2-5
len: 12
CDR3nt: TGTGCCAGCTCACAGGGGAGGGAGACCCAGTACTTC
CDR3aa: CASSQGRETQYF

v_gene: TRBV18
d_gene: .
abundance: .
j_gene: TRBJ2-6
len: 17
CDR3nt: TGTGCCAGCTCACCACGGGTAGGGGAGGCCGGGGCCAACGTCCTGACTTTC
CDR3aa: CASSPRVGEAGANVLTF

v_gene: TRBV2
d_gene: .
abundance: .
j_gene: TRBJ1-4
len: 14
CDR3nt: TGTGCCAGCAGGCCCGGGACGGCGGATGAAAAACTGTTTTTT
CDR3aa: CASRPGTADEKLFF

v_gene: TRBV29-1
d_gene: TRBD2
abundance: .
j_gene: TRBJ2-7
len: 13
CDR3nt: TGCAGCGTCCGGGAGCGGGGGGCCTACGAGCAGTACTTC
CDR3aa: CSVRERGAYEQYF

v_gene: TRBV4-1
d_gene: TRBD2
abundance: .
j_gene: TRBJ2-7
len: 17
CDR3nt: TGCGCCAGCAGCCAAGGATCCACCGGGACTAGTCAACTGGGGCAGTACTTC
CDR3aa: CASSQGSTGTSQLGQYF

v_gene: TRBV27
d_gene: .
abundance: .
j_gene: TRBJ2-2
len: 17
CDR3nt: TGTGCCAGCAGCCTCGACCTCATCCACAGGAACACCGGGGAGCTGTTTTTT
CDR3aa: CASSLDLIHRNTGELFF

v_gene: TRBV18
d_gene: .
abundance: .
j_gene: TRBJ1-1
len: 13
CDR3nt: TGTGCCAGCTCAGACAATACGAACACTGAAGCTTTCTTT
CDR3aa: CASSDNTNTEAFF

v_gene: TRBV27
d_gene: TRBD2
abundance: few
j_gene: TRBJ2-7
len: 16
CDR3nt: TGTGCCACCAAACCACCTGGGCGGGAGAATTCAGACGAGCAGTACTTC
CDR3aa: CATKPPGRENSDEQYF

v_gene: TRBV25-1
d_gene: TRBD1
abundance: .
j_gene: TRBJ2-7
len: 15
CDR3nt: TGTGCCAGCATGGGTCGGGACAGGGGCTCCTACGAGCAGTACTTC
CDR3aa: CASMGRDRGSYEQYF

v_gene: TRBV7-2
d_gene: .
abundance: many
j_gene: TRBJ1-5
len: 14
CDR3nt: TGTGCCAGCAGCGATGCGTCAAGAAATCAGCCCCAGCATTTT
CDR3aa: CASSDASRNQPQHF

v_gene: TRBV20-1
d_gene: TRBD2
abundance: .
j_gene: TRBJ2-3
len: 11
CDR3nt: TGCAGTGGAGGGGGGACTAGAACGCAGTATTTT
CDR3aa: CSGGGTRTQYF

v_gene: TRBV19
d_gene: TRBD1
abundance: .
j_gene: TRBJ2-1
len: 15
CDR3nt: TGTGCCAGTAGTCTCTCCGGGACAGGGGTCCCTGAGCAGTTCTTC
CDR3aa: CASSLSGTGVPEQFF

v_gene: TRBV19
d_gene: .
abundance: .
j_gene: TRBJ2-1
len: 17
CDR3nt: TGTGCCAGTAGTATCCTGAGGGGGGAGAGCTCCTACAATGAGCAGTTCTTC
CDR3aa: CASSILRGESSYNEQFF

v_gene: TRBV12-5
d_gene: TRBD2
abundance: .
j_gene: TRBJ2-1
len: 17
CDR3nt: TGTGCTAGTGGTTTGGCACATGTAGCGGGAGTTAGCAATGAGCAGTTCTTC
CDR3aa: CASGLAHVAGVSNEQFF

v_gene: TRBV30
d_gene: TRBD1
abundance: .
j_gene: TRBJ2-5
len: 13
CDR3nt: TGTGCCTGGAGAACAGGGGTTTCGGTAGAGCAGTACTTC
CDR3aa: CAWRTGVSVEQYF

v_gene: TRBV25-1
d_gene: TRBD2
abundance: few
j_gene: TRBJ2-7
len: 16
CDR3nt: TGTGCCAGCACCCCCCGGGGGAGCGGGAGTGTCTACGAGCAGTACTTC
CDR3aa: CASTPRGSGSVYEQYF

v_gene: TRBV18
d_gene: .
abundance: .
j_gene: TRBJ2-7
len: 15
CDR3nt: TGTGCCAGCTCACCCTCCCAAGGAACATTCCACGAGCAGTACTTC
CDR3aa: CASSPSQGTFHEQYF

v_gene: TRBV14
d_gene: TRBD2
abundance: .
j_gene: TRBJ2-3
len: 18
CDR3nt: TGTGCCAGCAGCCTAAGACGGACTAGCGGGAGACGGACAGATACGCAGTATTTT
CDR3aa: CASSLRRTSGRRTDTQYF

v_gene: TRBV27
d_gene: .
abundance: few
j_gene: TRBJ2-7
len: 16
CDR3nt: TGTGCCAGCAGTTTACTCGGACAGGGAGGGTACTACGAGCAGTACTTC
CDR3aa: CASSLLGQGGYYEQYF

v_gene: TRBV13
d_gene: .
abundance: .
j_gene: TRBJ1-2
len: 13
CDR3nt: TGTGCCAGCAGCCGGGACCAACCCTATGGCTACACCTTC
CDR3aa: CASSRDQPYGYTF

v_gene: TRBV5-1
d_gene: TRBD1
abundance: .
j_gene: TRBJ1-1
len: 15
CDR3nt: TGCGCCAGCAGCTTGGGGGACAGGGACGTGGCTGAAGCTTTCTTT
CDR3aa: CASSLGDRDVAEAFF

v_gene: TRBV5-1
d_gene: TRBD1
abundance: .
j_gene: TRBJ1-2
len: 16
CDR3nt: TGCGCCAGCAGCCGGAATTCGGACAGGGGGATGAATGGCTACACCTTC
CDR3aa: CASSRNSDRGMNGYTF

v_gene: TRBV19
d_gene: .
abundance: .
j_gene: TRBJ2-3
len: 15
CDR3nt: TGTGCCAGCCGGGGGCAGGCGTGGGGTACAGATACGCAGTATTTT
CDR3aa: CASRGQAWGTDTQYF

v_gene: TRBV2
d_gene: .
abundance: .
j_gene: TRBJ1-3
len: 14
CDR3nt: TGTGCCAGCAGTGGAGGCGGAACTGGAAACACCATATATTTT
CDR3aa: CASSGGGTGNTIYF

v_gene: TRBV18
d_gene: .
abundance: .
j_gene: TRBJ1-5
len: 13
CDR3nt: TGTGCCAGCTCACTGGGGCGGAATCAGCCCCAGCATTTT
CDR3aa: CASSLGRNQPQHF

v_gene: TRBV7-2
d_gene: TRBD2
abundance: once
j_gene: TRBJ2-3
len: 15
CDR3nt: TGTGCCAGCAGCTCCCAGCGGGACGGCACAGATACGCAGTATTTT
CDR3aa: CASSSQRDGTDTQYF

v_gene: TRBV5-1
d_gene: .
abundance: .
j_gene: TRBJ2-7
len: 14
CDR3nt: TGCGCCAGCAGCCGCGGGACAGATCCCCACGAGCAGTACTTC
CDR3aa: CASSRGTDPHEQYF

v_gene: TRBV16
d_gene: .
abundance: few
j_gene: TRBJ2-7
len: 12
CDR3nt: TGTGCCAGCAGCGTGGACCTCTACGAGCAGTACTTC
CDR3aa: CASSVDLYEQYF

v_gene: TRBV6-1
d_gene: .
abundance: few
j_gene: TRBJ1-1
len: 13
CDR3nt: TGTGCCAGCATGACGCAACTGAACACTGAAGCTTTCTTT
CDR3aa: CASMTQLNTEAFF

v_gene: TRBV27
d_gene: .
abundance: few
j_gene: TRBJ2-3
len: 19
CDR3nt: TGTGCCAGCAGTTTCTCGAATTTCCTCCCGGGAGAGGTGGCAGATACGCAGTATTTT
CDR3aa: CASSFSNFLPGEVADTQYF